This T cell receptor (beta chain) emerged from a study of Ad26.COV2.S vaccination and SARS-CoV-2 variants (dated by TCRdb to 2020 to 2022). For context, the study as a whole: Vaccine-arm donors came from COV1001, a multicentre, randomized, double-blind, placebo-controlled phase I-IIa trial of Ad26.COV2.S in healthy adults. Participants in the trial were split at random into five groups of five each, receiving low-dose or high-dose Ad26.COV2.S once or twice, or else placebo on both occasions. Investigators did not know the trial group allocation while performing experiments and assessing outcomes. TCRbeta repertoire sequencing was used to assess the specificity and breadth of SARS-CoV-2-reactive T cell receptors after Ad26.COV2.S vaccination. Ad26.COV2.S was given intramuscularly at 5x10^10 or 1x10^11 viral particles, as a single shot or as two shots 56 days apart. The TCR-sequenced set comprised about 32 samples: some 19 Ad26.COV2.S vaccine recipients, 5 placebo recipients and 8 SARS-CoV-2 convalescent individuals. General study outcomes and caveats: Vaccine and placebo recipients had comparable non-spike TCR breadth, which fits with the vaccine containing only spike. The authors noted that total T cell responses may have been underestimated by the TCR breadth and depth analyses. After vaccination, substantial breadth of spike-specific CD8+ and CD4+ T cell responses was reported. Ad26.COV2.S recipients had higher spike-specific TCR breadth than placebo recipients (P = 0.0014). The study lacked the statistical power to compare responses across vaccine doses or regimens.

About this clone: No antigen is known for it. No much larger clonotype is one base removed from it; base qualities were not supplied.

The treatment or condition label of this sample denotes: some 19 received Ad26.COV2.S at low or high dose, single or two shots; 5 received placebo; per-sample allocation not given. Repertoires of vaccine and placebo recipients were sequenced from samples collected on day 63 after the first injection. Cohort 1b enrolled around 24 adults aged 18-55 years at a single site in Boston, USA, between 29 July and 7 August 2020. Ad26.COV2.S was a replication-incompetent adenovirus type 26 vector expressing a prefusion-stabilized SARS-CoV-2 spike protein from the original Wuhan strain. The germline V gene supplies CDR1 LGHNA and CDR2 YSLEER. Reading from cysteine to phenylalanine, the CDR3 counts 15 amino acids. The DNA shown is the 45-base CDR3, in frame from base 1. V loses 1 base, J loses 7 bases, and the germline ends lie 16 bases apart. TCRbeta CDR3 regions were sequenced with the immunoSEQ Assay. After extraction, genomic DNA underwent amplification by bias-controlled multiplex PCR, followed by high-throughput sequencing. From the authors' description of their analysis: To quantify the absolute abundance of each unique TCRbeta CDR3 region, sequences were collapsed and filtered. T cell fraction was estimated by normalization of TCRbeta template counts to usable DNA, with usable DNA being measured through amplification of reference genes present in all nucleated cells. Repertoire TCRs were annotated as SARS-CoV-2-specific when V gene, CDR3 amino acid sequence and J gene were exactly matched to a known reactive TCR set. The reference SARS-CoV-2 TCR set was obtained from MIRA and was filtered for enrichment in COVID-19-positive ImmuneCODE repertoires, whereby public or cross-reactive TCRs were removed. Using the MIRA antigens, annotated TCRs were further analysed by specific ORF or by position within an ORF. Breadth was defined as the number of annotated unique rearrangements divided by the total number of unique productive rearrangements, and depth was defined as the summed frequency of the annotated unique rearrangements. Group comparisons of TCR breadth used two-sided Wilcoxon rank-sum tests. This immuneACCESS table, as held by TCRdb, lists in-frame sequences with V and J called but not all clones. Of the missing ones, under half trace to an unresolved V gene in checked studies; the others have no known cause. The V and J calls and clone size were taken over from that table, and D and trimming were inferred from the DNA. This sample comprises hundreds of thousands of clones, roughly nine tenths of them detected only once. The biggest ten clones account for around 6.4% of the sample.

The specimen was peripheral blood, collected in a trial of Ad26.COV2.S vaccine versus placebo. The sequence links TRBV4-3 to TRBJ1-2; the D gene is perhaps TRBD1, from 5 matching bases. The sequence came from a person between 18 and 65 years old who received the Ad26.COV2.S COVID-19 vaccine or a placebo. The CDR3 protein is CASSQVTGSSGGYTF. The bases read TGCGCCAGCAGCCAAGTAACAGGCAGTTCTGGTGGCTACACCTTC.